Listed below are T cell receptor beta chains from one sample, sequenced in a study of beta chain features in type 1 diabetes. Some clones are missing from TCRdb's copy, which holds only in-frame ones; the method was immunoSEQ multiplex PCR. The profile covers around 330,000 clones, with approximately 11% appearing a single time and roughly 0.016% taken by the ten largest. The material sequenced was naive CD4+ T cells from blood. The receptors here all came from a young woman in good health. Both conserved end residues are part of each CDR3. The order of the fields is V gene, clone size, J gene, D gene, CDR3 DNA, CDR3 protein. A D gene is named only where the DNA matches it firmly. Expanded clones are given a class, and other clones once, few, many or no size at all.

TRBV6-1	NA	TRBJ1-2	NA	TGTGCCAGCAGTGATGGGGGGAGAGGCTACACCTTC	CASSDGGRGYTF
TRBV30	few	TRBJ1-5	NA	TGTGCCTGGAGTGGGGGATCGGGATTCAATCAGCCCCAGCATTTT	CAWSGGSGFNQPQHF
TRBV28	NA	TRBJ1-2	NA	TGTGCCAGCAGTTTGCATCCTGGAACAGGGATTGGTAACTATGGCTACACCTTC	CASSLHPGTGIGNYGYTF
TRBV18	few	TRBJ1-1	TRBD1	TGTGCCAGCTCGCAGGGACAGATCACTGAAGCTTTCTTT	CASSQGQITEAFF
TRBV28	few	TRBJ2-3	TRBD1	TGTGCCAGCAGTTTAGGGCAGGGGGAAACAGATACGCAGTATTTT	CASSLGQGETDTQYF
TRBV28	once	TRBJ2-1	TRBD1	TGTGCCAGCAGTTTATCCGGACAGGGGAAGTTCAATGAGCAGTTCTTC	CASSLSGQGKFNEQFF
TRBV9	few	TRBJ1-2	NA	TGTGCCAGCAGCCCGACGCAGGGTGGGTGGAGTGGCTACACCTTC	CASSPTQGGWSGYTF
TRBV5-1	NA	TRBJ2-1	TRBD2	TGCGCCAGCAGCTTGTTTCTAGCGGGGATGAGCTCCTACAATGAGCAGTTCTTC	CASSLFLAGMSSYNEQFF
TRBV29-1	NA	TRBJ2-7	TRBD1	TGCAGCGCCAGAGCCGGGACAGGGGCCCTCTACGAGCAGTACTTC	CSARAGTGALYEQYF
TRBV9	few	TRBJ1-1	TRBD1	TGTGCCAGCAGCGAGACAGGGGGCGAATTCTGGAACACTGAAGCTTTCTTT	CASSETGGEFWNTEAFF
TRBV18	few	TRBJ1-1	NA	TGTGCCAGCTCACCGGGACAAGGGACGAACACTGAAGCTTTCTTT	CASSPGQGTNTEAFF
TRBV29-1	NA	TRBJ2-7	TRBD2	TGCAGCGTTTCCCTCGGGACTAGCGGGAGCCACGAGCAGTACTTC	CSVSLGTSGSHEQYF
TRBV2	NA	TRBJ1-1	NA	TGTGCCAGCAGTGACAGGGTGGCGAACACTGAAGCTTTCTTT	CASSDRVANTEAFF
TRBV28	few	TRBJ2-1	NA	TGTGCCAGCAGTTCGCCCAGCTCCTACAATGAGCAGTTCTTC	CASSSPSSYNEQFF